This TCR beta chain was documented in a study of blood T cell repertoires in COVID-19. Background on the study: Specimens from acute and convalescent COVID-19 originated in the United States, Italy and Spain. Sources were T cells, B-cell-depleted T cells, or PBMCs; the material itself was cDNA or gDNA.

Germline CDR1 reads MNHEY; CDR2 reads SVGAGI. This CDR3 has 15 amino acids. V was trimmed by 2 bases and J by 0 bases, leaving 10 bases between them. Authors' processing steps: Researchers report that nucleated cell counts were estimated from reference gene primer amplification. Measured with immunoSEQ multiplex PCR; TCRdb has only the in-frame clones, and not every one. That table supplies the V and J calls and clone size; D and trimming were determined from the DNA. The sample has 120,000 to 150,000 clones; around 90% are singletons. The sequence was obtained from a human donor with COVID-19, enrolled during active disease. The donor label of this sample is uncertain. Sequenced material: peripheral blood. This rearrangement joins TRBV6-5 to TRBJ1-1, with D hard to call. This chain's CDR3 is CASSYVDRVNTEAFF. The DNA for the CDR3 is TGTGCCAGCAGTTACGTGGATCGGGTGAACACTGAAGCTTTCTTT.